The 22 T cell receptor beta chains below come from one sample, sequenced in a study of response to subunit inactivated influenza vaccine (dated by TCRdb to between 2017 and 2018). The library was prepared using RT-PCR. The sample was run on an Illumina HiSeq 2500. TCRdb handled the public reads itself, with Q25 trimming in fastp and clone calling in MiXCR, and kept productive beta chains. Rows matching on CDR3 protein sequence are summarized as one entry with the most common DNA and genes. Present in this sample are about 830,000 distinct CDR3 sequences, about a fifth of which were seen just once. The ten largest clones represent approximately 11% of the sample. Sequences were derived from PBMCs from blood, sampled roughly 5 days after vaccination. Receptors originate from a middle-aged man who received an inactivated influenza vaccine. Donor details come from another sample of the same person, matched by shared clones.

This clonotype was picked up a small number of times. The chain is built from TRBV29-1 and TRBJ2-3, with 9 bases fitting TRBD2. Germline loops: CDR1 SQVTM, CDR2 ANQGSEA. The V segment lost 6 bases and the J segment 6 bases; nucleotides outside the gene matches: 4. The CDR3 totals 12 residues. The CDR3 region has the DNA TGCAGCGTAGCGGGGGGCCTCGATACGCAGTATTTT. Protein: CSVAGGLDTQYF.

The V and J genes are TRBV20-1 and TRBJ1-2; D uncertain. Trimming shortened V by 0 bases and J by 4 bases, and 3 bases separated the two germline ends. This CDR3 is 11 amino acids long. Germline assignment: CDR1 DFQATT and CDR2 SNEGSKA (reference sequence). CDR3 sequence: CSAREAYGYTF. The CDR3 DNA reads TGCAGTGCTAGAGAGGCCTATGGCTACACCTTC.

Regarding this clonotype: Germline is not matched at one junction end, which may reflect a read error. The chain carries TRBV10-3 and TRBJ2-2, with 7 bases that match TRBD2. The germline CDR1 and CDR2 sequences are ENHRY and SYGVKD. The CDR3 is 17 amino acids. This CDR3 is CASSESGRTGGTGELFF. CDR3 bases: TGTGCCAGCAGTGAGTCAGGAAGGACGGGAGGCACCGGGGAGCTGTTTTTT.

This clonotype was observed a few times. V gene TRBV12-3 or TRBV12-4 combines with J gene TRBJ2-3; the D gene is possibly TRBD1 (6 bases). Deletions cut 5 bases from V and 2 bases from J, with 14 bases between. The CDR3 runs to 15 residues. CDR3 protein: CASSKDSLFTDTQYF. As DNA, the CDR3 is TGTGCCAGCAGTAAGGACAGCCTATTCACAGATACGCAGTATTTT.

The gene calls are TRBV7-2 and TRBJ2-1, with unresolved D. The CDR3 is made up of 17 amino acids. Between the trimmed V and J ends, which lost 1 base and 0 bases, there was a span of 13 bases. CDR1 SGHTA and CDR2 FQGNSA come from the germline V gene. This CDR3 is CASSLVLLSSSYNEQFF. The CDR3 DNA is TGTGCCAGCAGCTTAGTACTCCTATCTAGCTCCTACAATGAGCAGTTCTTC.

The gene calls are TRBV7-6 and TRBJ2-5; D ambiguous. Germline V gene data show CDR1 as SGHVS and CDR2 as FNYEAQ. The CDR3 totals 13 residues. Trimming took 4 bases from V and 3 from J, leaving 9 bases between them. CDR3: CASSSRLEETQYF. The CDR3 DNA follows: TGTGCCAGCAGCTCCCGTCTAGAAGAGACCCAGTACTTC.

The V and J genes are TRBV6-1 and TRBJ2-5, with D possibly TRBD2 on 5 matching bases. CDR3 size: 16 residues. The V end was cut by 1 base, the J end by 2 bases, with 14 bases between. From germline, CDR1 is MNHNS and CDR2 SASEGT. Here the CDR3 DNA reads TGTGCCAGCAGTGAAGGTCCAGGACGGAGGCAAGAGACCCAGTACTTC. This translates into CASSEGPGRRQETQYF.

The chain joins TRBV7-8 to TRBJ2-7, with D perhaps TRBD2 (5 bases). The CDR3 is 15 residues long. The V end lost 5 bases, the J end lost 2 bases, and 16 bases lay between the germline ends. The V gene's germline CDR1 is SGHVS and CDR2 FQNEAQ. The CDR3 loop is CASSQRRTGAYEQYF. The CDR3 DNA follows: TGTGCCAGCAGCCAGCGAAGGACCGGGGCCTACGAGCAGTACTTC.

This clonotype has just a few counts. The rearrangement joins TRBV6-5 to TRBJ2-3; 11 nucleotides agree with TRBD2. CDR3 length: 15 residues. The germline V gene has CDR1 MNHEY and CDR2 SVGAGI. Germline trimming cut 5 bases from V and 4 bases from J; bases unmatched to any gene: 5. The CDR3 spells CASSHTSGSADTQYF. The DNA of the CDR3 is TGTGCCAGCAGTCACACTAGCGGGAGTGCAGATACGCAGTATTTT.

The chain is built from TRBV3-1 and TRBJ2-7; 9 nucleotides align to TRBD2. The J segment lost 3 bases and the V segment lost 4 bases, leaving 10 bases of the junction unmatched. There are 16 residues in the CDR3. In germline, CDR1 is LGHDT, CDR2 YNNKEL (reference sequence). CDR3 coding DNA: TGTGCCAGCAGCCCACGGCCCAGGACTAGCGTCTACGAGCAGTACTTC. Translation: CASSPRPRTSVYEQYF.

The chain uses TRBV6-1 and TRBJ2-7; TRBD2 agrees at 8 bases. Unmatched junction bases numbered 5, after V lost 8 bases and J lost 2 bases. This CDR3 comprises 13 residues. Germline V gene data show CDR1 as MNHNS and CDR2 as SASEGT. This CDR3 is CASSQRETYEQYF. CDR3 nucleotide sequence: TGTGCCAGCTCCCAGCGGGAGACCTACGAGCAGTACTTC.

V gene TRBV28 combines with J gene TRBJ1-5; maybe TRBD1 (5 bases). CDR3 size: 14 residues. Germline V gives CDR1 MDHEN, CDR2 SYDVKM. Trimming stripped 3 bases from V and 7 bases from J, with 13 bases between. CDR3 sequence: CASSFAGTWQPQHF. Written as DNA, the CDR3 is TGTGCCAGCAGTTTCGCAGGGACGTGGCAGCCCCAGCATTTT. The full variable domain, with the rest looked up from reference TRBV28 and TRBJ1-5, is DVKVTQSSRYLVKRTGEKVFLECVQDMDHENMFWYRQDPGLGLRLIYFSYDVKMKEKGDIPEGYSVSREKKERFSLILESASTNQTSMYLCASSFAGTWQPQHFGDGTRLSIL.

This clonotype came up a few times. The chain is built from TRBV4-3 and TRBJ1-2, with D perhaps TRBD1 (6 bases). Trimming took off 1 base at V and 4 bases at J, with 13 bases between the two ends. Germline V gene data show CDR1 as LGHNA and CDR2 as YSLEER. The CDR3 length is 15 residues. The CDR3 bases are TGCGCCAGCAGCCAAGCAAAACAGGGAGCCTATGGCTACACCTTC. Protein: CASSQAKQGAYGYTF.

J is TRBJ1-5 and V is TRBV12-3 or TRBV12-4; no clear D. The CDR3 has 14 residues. V gave up 1 base and J gave up 0 bases, with 4 bases separating them. The CDR3, as DNA: TGTGCCAGCAGTTTAGTCCGTAGCAATCAGCCCCAGCATTTT. Amino acids: CASSLVRSNQPQHF.

V usage is TRBV29-1 and J usage is TRBJ2-7; TRBD1 agrees at 7 bases. Germline V lookup: CDR1 SQVTM, CDR2 ANQGSEA. V was clipped by 0 bases and J by 4 bases; unmatched bases: 6. The CDR3 has 14 amino acids. The DNA for the CDR3 is TGCAGCGTTGAAGAGGGCAGGGGGACGTACGAGCAGTACTTC. This translates into CSVEEGRGTYEQYF.

This clonotype was seen a few times. The chain joins TRBV7-9 to TRBJ2-3; TRBD1 aligns across 7 bases. Germline CDR1 SEHNR, CDR2 FQNEAQ (reference sequence). The V gene end was trimmed by 0 bases and the J gene end by 4 bases; junction bases not matched to a gene: 4. CDR3 size: 15 residues. The CDR3 nucleotides read TGTGCCAGCAGCTTAGCCGACAGGGAAGCAGATACGCAGTATTTT. It encodes CASSLADREADTQYF.

CDR3 DNA sequence: TGTGCCAGCAGTCAATTCAAGGGGACGTTTACAGATACGCAGTATTTT. Translating it yields CASSQFKGTFTDTQYF. This rearrangement joins TRBV28 to TRBJ2-3; either TRBD1 or TRBD2 may fit D (5 bases each). Germline V CDR1 and CDR2: MDHEN, SYDVKM. Trimming stripped 5 bases from V and 3 bases from J, with 18 bases between. This CDR3 region has 16 residues.

This clonotype came up many times. The rearrangement joins TRBV5-5 to TRBJ2-3; TRBD2 aligns across 11 bases. The CDR3 is 18 residues long. The V gene end was trimmed by 0 bases and the J gene end by 5 bases; junction bases not matched to a gene: 11. Germline V gene data show CDR1 as SGHKS and CDR2 as YYEKEE (reference sequence). This CDR3 is CASSLAVAGGPGEDTQYF. The CDR3, as DNA: TGTGCCAGCAGCTTGGCGGTAGCGGGAGGGCCGGGTGAAGATACGCAGTATTTT.

This chain uses TRBV7-9 with TRBJ1-5; D might be TRBD1 (5 bases). Trimming removed 5 bases at V and 5 bases at J, with 13 bases between. This CDR3 contains 14 residues. Germline assignment: CDR1 SEHNR and CDR2 FQNEAQ (reference sequence). DNA of the CDR3: TGTGCCAGCAGCCCGAGACAGATCGATCAGCCCCAGCATTTT. As protein: CASSPRQIDQPQHF. The full variable domain, in which reference TRBV7-9 and TRBJ1-5 provide the parts outside the CDR3, is DTGVSQNPRHKITKRGQNVTFRCDPISEHNRLYWYRQTLGQGPEFLTYFQNEAQLEKSRLLSDRFSAERPKGSFSTLEIQRTEQGDSAMYLCASSPRQIDQPQHFGDGTRLSIL.

This clonotype was found a few times. The gene calls are TRBV28 and TRBJ1-6; 7 positions match TRBD1. The CDR3 covers 13 residues. Trimming cost V 6 bases and J 10 bases; bases outside gene matches: 6. The germline V gene encodes CDR1 MDHEN and CDR2 SYDVKM. As DNA, the CDR3 is TGTGCCAGCAGCTACAGGGGCGCGTCACCCCTCCACTTT. It codes for CASSYRGASPLHF.

This clonotype was recorded a few times. The chain recombines TRBV10-3 with TRBJ1-2; 8 nucleotides agree with TRBD1. V lost 6 bases to trimming and J lost 3 bases; unmatched junction nucleotides: 6. Germline values: CDR1 ENHRY, CDR2 SYGVKD. The CDR3 runs 14 residues. This CDR3 is CAIRPGQEHYGYTF. DNA of the CDR3: TGTGCCATCAGACCGGGACAGGAGCACTATGGCTACACCTTC.

The rearrangement uses TRBV11-2 and TRBJ2-1; D is undetermined. Trimming pared 7 bases from V and 0 bases from J, leaving 13 bases between. The CDR3 length is 15 residues. Germline CDR1 reads SGHAT; CDR2 reads FQNNGV. Written as DNA, the CDR3 is TGTGCCAGCACCCCTTACCCGAGCTCCTACAATGAGCAGTTCTTC. Translation gives CASTPYPSSYNEQFF.